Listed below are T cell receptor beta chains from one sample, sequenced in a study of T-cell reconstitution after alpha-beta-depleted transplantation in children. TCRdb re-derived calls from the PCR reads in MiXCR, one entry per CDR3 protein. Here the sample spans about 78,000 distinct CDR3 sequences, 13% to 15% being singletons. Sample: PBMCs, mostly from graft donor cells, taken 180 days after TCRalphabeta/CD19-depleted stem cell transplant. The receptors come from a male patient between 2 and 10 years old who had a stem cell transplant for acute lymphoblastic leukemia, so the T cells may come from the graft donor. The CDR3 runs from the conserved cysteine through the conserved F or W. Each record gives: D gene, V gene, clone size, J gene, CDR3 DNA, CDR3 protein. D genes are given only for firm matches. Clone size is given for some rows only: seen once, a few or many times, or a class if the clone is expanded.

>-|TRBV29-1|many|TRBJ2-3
TGCAGCGTTGGGAACAGCAAGTACACGCAGTATTTT
CSVGNSKYTQYF
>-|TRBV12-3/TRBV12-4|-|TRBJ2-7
TGTGCCAGCAGTTACCGGGAAAGGGATGCCTACGAGCAGTACTTC
CASSYRERDAYEQYF
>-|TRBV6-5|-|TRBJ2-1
TGTGCCAGCAGTTACCCCACCGGAAGAAAGAGGGGCAATGAGCAGTTCTTC
CASSYPTGRKRGNEQFF
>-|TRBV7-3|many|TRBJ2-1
TGTGCCAGCAGCGCACGCGGGGTATCCTACAATGAGCAGTTCTTC
CASSARGVSYNEQFF
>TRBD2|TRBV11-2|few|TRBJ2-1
TGTGCCAGCAGCTTATTAGTAGCGGGAGTTGTTGAGCAGTTCTTC
CASSLLVAGVVEQFF
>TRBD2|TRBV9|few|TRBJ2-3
TGTGCCAGCAGCGTAGAGGATAGCGGGGGTTATACGCAGTATTTT
CASSVEDSGGYTQYF
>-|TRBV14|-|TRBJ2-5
TGTGCCAGCAGCCCTGAGGGGAAAGAGACCCAGTACTTC
CASSPEGKETQYF
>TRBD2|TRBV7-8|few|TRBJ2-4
TGTGCCAGCAGCTTATCGGCGGGAGGCGTCCTGGCCAAAAACATTCAGTACTTC
CASSLSAGGVLAKNIQYF
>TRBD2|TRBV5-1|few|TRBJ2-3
TGCGCCAGCAGCTTGGCTAGCGGGGCTGATACGCAGTATTTT
CASSLASGADTQYF
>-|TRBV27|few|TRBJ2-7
TGTGCCAGAGGGTACGAGCAGTACTTC
CARGYEQYF
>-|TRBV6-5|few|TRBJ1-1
TGTGCCAGCAGTTACTCTCCGGGGAAGGTCGCTGAAGCTTTCTTT
CASSYSPGKVAEAFF
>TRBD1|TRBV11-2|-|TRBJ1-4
TGTACCAGCAGCTTAAAAAGGACAGGGAGGGCCTATAATGAAAAACTGTTTTTT
CTSSLKRTGRAYNEKLFF
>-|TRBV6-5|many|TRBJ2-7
TGTGCCAGCAGTTACTCGCAAATCGGCTTGTACGAGCAGTACTTC
CASSYSQIGLYEQYF
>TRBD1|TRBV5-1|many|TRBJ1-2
TGCGCCAGCAGCTCGACAGGGACCTATGGCTACACCTTC
CASSSTGTYGYTF
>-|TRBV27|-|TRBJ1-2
TGTGCCAGCAGTTTCTTGGGTTCTGGCTATGGCTACACCTTC
CASSFLGSGYGYTF